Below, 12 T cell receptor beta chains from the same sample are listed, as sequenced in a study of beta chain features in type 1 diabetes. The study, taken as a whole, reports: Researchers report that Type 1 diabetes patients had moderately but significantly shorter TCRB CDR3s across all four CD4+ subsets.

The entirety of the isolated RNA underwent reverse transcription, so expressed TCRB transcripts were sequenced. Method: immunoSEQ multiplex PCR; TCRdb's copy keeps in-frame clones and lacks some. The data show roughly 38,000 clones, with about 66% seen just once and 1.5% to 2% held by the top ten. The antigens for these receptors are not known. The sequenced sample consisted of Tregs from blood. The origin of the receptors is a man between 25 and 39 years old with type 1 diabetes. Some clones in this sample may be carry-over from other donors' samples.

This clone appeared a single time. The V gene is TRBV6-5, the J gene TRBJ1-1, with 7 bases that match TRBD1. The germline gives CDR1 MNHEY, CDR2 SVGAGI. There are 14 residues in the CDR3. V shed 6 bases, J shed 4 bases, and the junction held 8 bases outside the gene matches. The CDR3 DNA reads TGTGCCAGCAGGCCAACAGGGGCCGGCACTGAAGCTTTCTTT. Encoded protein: CASRPTGAGTEAFF.

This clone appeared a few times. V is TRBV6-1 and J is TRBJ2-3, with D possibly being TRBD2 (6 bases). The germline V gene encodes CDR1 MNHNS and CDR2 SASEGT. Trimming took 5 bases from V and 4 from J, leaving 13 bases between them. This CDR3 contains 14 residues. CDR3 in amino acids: CASSLTVAADTQYF. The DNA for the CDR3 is TGTGCCAGCAGTCTCACAGTAGCGGCAGATACGCAGTATTTT.

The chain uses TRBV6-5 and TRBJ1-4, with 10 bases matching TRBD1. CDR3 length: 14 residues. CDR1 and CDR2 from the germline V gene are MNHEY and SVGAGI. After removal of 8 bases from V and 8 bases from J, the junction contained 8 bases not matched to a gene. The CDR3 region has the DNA TGTGCCAGCGGAGGGGACAGGGGCTGGGAAAAACTGTTTTTT. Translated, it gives CASGGDRGWEKLFF.

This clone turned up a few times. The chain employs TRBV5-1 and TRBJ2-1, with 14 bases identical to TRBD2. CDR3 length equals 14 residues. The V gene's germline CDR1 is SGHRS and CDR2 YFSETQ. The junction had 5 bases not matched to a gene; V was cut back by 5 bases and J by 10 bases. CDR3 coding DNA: TGCGCCAGCAGACGGGGACTAGCGGGGGAGGAGCAGTTCTTC. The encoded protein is CASRRGLAGEEQFF.

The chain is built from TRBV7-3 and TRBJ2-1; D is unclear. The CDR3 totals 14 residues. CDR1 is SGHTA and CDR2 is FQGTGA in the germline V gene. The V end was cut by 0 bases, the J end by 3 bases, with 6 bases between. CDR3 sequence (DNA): TGTGCCAGCAGCTTAACAGCCAACTACAATGAGCAGTTCTTC. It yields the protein CASSLTANYNEQFF.

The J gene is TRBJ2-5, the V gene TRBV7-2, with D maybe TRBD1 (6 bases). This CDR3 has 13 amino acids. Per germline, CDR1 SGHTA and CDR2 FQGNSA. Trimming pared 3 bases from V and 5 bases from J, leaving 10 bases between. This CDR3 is CASSFGQRETQYF. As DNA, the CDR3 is TGTGCCAGCAGCTTCGGACAGAGGGAGACCCAGTACTTC.

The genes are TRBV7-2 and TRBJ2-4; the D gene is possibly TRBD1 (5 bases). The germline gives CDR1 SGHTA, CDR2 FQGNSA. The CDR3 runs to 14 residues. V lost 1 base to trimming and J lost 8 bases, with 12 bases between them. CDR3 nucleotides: TGTGCCAGCAGCTTAGATAGGGGAAAGGACATTCAGTACTTC. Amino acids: CASSLDRGKDIQYF. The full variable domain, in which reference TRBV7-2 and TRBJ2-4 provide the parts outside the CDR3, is GAGVSQSPSNKVTEKGKDVELRCDPISGHTALYWYRQSLGQGLEFLIYFQGNSAPDKSGLPSDRFSAERTGGSVSTLTIQRTQQEDSAVYLCASSLDRGKDIQYFGAGTRLSVL.

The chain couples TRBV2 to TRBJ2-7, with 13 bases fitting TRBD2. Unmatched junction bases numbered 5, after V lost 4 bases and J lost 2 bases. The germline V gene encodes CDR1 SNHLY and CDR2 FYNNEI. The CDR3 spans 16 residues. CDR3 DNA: TGTGCCAGCAGTGTGACTAGCGGGGGGAGAACCTACGAGCAGTACTTC. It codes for CASSVTSGGRTYEQYF.

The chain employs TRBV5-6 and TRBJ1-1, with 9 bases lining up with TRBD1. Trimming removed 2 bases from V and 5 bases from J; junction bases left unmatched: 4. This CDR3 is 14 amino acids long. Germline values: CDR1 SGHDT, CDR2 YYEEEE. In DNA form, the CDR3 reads TGTGCCAGCAGCTTTGGGACAGGGCGAACTGAAGCTTTCTTT. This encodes CASSFGTGRTEAFF.

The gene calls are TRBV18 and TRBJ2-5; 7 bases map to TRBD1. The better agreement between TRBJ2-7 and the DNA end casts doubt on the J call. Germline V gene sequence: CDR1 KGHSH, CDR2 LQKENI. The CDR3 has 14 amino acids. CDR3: CASSPQGQIYEQYF. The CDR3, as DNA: TGTGCCAGCTCACCACAGGGACAGATCTACGAGCAGTACTTC.

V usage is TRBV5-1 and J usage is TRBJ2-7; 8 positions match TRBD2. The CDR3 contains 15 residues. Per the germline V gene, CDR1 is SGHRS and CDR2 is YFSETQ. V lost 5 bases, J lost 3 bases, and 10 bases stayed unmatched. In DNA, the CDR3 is TGCGCCAGCAGGCCAGCCGGGGGGGCCGACTACGAGCAGTACTTC. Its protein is CASRPAGGADYEQYF.

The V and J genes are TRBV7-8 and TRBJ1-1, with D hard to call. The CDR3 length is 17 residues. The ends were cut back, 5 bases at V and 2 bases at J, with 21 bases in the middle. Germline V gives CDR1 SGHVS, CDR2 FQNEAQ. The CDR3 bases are TGTGCCAGCAGCCCAACTATAGACCGTAGGCTAAACACTGAAGCTTTCTTT. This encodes CASSPTIDRRLNTEAFF.